The 5 T cell receptor beta chains below all came from one sample that was sequenced in a study of vaccination effects on CD4 cells after COVID-19. No antigens are known for them. Assay: immunoSEQ multiplex PCR; the TCRdb copy retains only in-frame clones and omits some. The sample shows 20,000 to 25,000 clones, roughly 73% of them seen only once. With the ViraFEST assay, the study expanded antigen-specific CD4+ T cells using viral peptide pools, then sequenced them. With approximately ten days of culture completed, CD4+ T cells were isolated. According to the study, vaccine recipients showed no prior SARS-CoV-2 infection and negative nucleocapsid antibodies. The material was CD4+ T cells from PBMCs cultured with HCoV-NL63 spike peptides, obtained before COVID-19 vaccination. These receptors were taken from a human donor who received a COVID-19 vaccine.

This clone was counted only a few times. This chain uses TRBV28 with TRBJ2-7, with TRBD2 matching over 13 bases. The trim removed 6 bases at V and 0 bases at J, leaving 14 bases unmatched. The CDR3 has 19 residues. Germline assignment: CDR1 MDHEN and CDR2 SYDVKM. The CDR3 coding sequence is TGTGCCAGCAGCCGCCGGACTAGCGGGGGCCGAGCTAGCTCCTACGAGCAGTACTTC. Encoded protein: CASSRRTSGGRASSYEQYF.

The rearrangement joins TRBV2 to TRBJ1-2; no clear D. Trimming removed 1 base at V and 3 bases at J, with 9 bases between. The V gene's germline CDR1 is SNHLY and CDR2 FYNNEI. The CDR3 has 14 residues. The CDR3 DNA reads as TGTGCCAGCAGTGAAGTTTCCCAGGACTATGGCTACACCTTC. Amino acid sequence: CASSEVSQDYGYTF.

This clone has more than one count but fewer than ten. J is TRBJ2-5 and V is TRBV6-1, with TRBD2 identical over 10 bases. This CDR3 has 15 residues. Germline V gene data show CDR1 as MNHNS and CDR2 as SASEGT. The V gene end was trimmed by 2 bases and the J gene end by 2 bases; junction bases not matched to a gene: 2. The CDR3 nucleotides read TGTGCCAGCAGTGAACTAGCGGGAGAGCAAGAGACCCAGTACTTC. This sequence encodes CASSELAGEQETQYF.

The chain has TRBV19 and TRBJ2-1, with D uncertain. Trimming shortened V by 6 bases and J by 6 bases, and 6 bases separated the two germline ends. This CDR3 is built from 11 residues. Germline V gene data show CDR1 as LNHDA and CDR2 as SQIVND (reference sequence). CDR3 DNA: TGTGCCAGTAGAGGATTCAATGAGCAGTTCTTC. Translating gives CASRGFNEQFF.

The chain combines TRBV5-1 with TRBJ2-6; D possibly corresponds to TRBD1 (5 bases). CDR3 size: 15 residues. With 4 bases removed from V and 2 bases from J, the gap between germline ends came to 10 bases. The germline gives CDR1 SGHRS, CDR2 YFSETQ. CDR3: CASSQGSAGANVLTF. The CDR3 region has the DNA TGCGCCAGCAGCCAGGGCAGCGCTGGGGCCAACGTCCTGACTTTC.